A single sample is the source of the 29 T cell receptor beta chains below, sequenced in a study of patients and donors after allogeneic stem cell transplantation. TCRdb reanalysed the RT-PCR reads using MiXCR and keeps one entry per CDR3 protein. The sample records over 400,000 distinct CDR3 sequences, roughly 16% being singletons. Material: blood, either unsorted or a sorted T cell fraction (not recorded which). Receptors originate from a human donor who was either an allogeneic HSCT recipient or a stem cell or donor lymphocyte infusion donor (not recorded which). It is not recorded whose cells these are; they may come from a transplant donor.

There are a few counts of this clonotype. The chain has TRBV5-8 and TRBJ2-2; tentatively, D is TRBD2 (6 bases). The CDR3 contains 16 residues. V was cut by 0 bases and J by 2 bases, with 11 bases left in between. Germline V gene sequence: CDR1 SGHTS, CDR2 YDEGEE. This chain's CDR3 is CASSLGIAANTGELFF. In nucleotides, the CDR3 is TGTGCCAGCAGCTTGGGGATAGCGGCTAACACCGGGGAGCTGTTTTTT.

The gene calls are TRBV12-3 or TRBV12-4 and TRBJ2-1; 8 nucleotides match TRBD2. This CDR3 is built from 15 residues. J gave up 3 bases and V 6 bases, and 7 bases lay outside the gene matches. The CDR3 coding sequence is TGTGCCAGCAGCCGCTCTACTAGCGGCTACAATGAGCAGTTCTTC. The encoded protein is CASSRSTSGYNEQFF.

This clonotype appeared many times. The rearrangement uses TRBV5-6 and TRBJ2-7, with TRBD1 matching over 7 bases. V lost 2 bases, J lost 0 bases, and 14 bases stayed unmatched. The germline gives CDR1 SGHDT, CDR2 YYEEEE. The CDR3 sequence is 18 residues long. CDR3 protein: CASSFDYRPGQSSYEQYF. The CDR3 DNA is TGTGCCAGCAGCTTCGATTACCGACCGGGACAGTCCTCCTACGAGCAGTACTTC.

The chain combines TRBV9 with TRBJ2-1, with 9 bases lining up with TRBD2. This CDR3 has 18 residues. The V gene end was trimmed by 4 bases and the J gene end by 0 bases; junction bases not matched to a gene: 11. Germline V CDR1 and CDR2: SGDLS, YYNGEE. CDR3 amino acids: CASSPGASGRSSYNEQFF. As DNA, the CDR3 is TGTGCCAGCAGCCCCGGGGCGAGCGGGAGGAGCTCCTACAATGAGCAGTTCTTC.

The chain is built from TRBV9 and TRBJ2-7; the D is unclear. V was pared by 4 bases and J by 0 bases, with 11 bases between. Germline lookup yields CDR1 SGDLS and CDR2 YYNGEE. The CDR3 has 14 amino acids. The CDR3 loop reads CASSPNIPSYEQYF. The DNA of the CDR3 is TGTGCCAGCAGCCCGAATATCCCCTCCTACGAGCAGTACTTC.

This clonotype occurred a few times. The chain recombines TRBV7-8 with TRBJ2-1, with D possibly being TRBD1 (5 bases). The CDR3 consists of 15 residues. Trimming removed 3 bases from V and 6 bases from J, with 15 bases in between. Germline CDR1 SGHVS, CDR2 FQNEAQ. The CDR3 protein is CASSFAPRRVNEQFF. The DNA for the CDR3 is TGTGCCAGCAGCTTCGCCCCACGCAGGGTCAATGAGCAGTTCTTC.

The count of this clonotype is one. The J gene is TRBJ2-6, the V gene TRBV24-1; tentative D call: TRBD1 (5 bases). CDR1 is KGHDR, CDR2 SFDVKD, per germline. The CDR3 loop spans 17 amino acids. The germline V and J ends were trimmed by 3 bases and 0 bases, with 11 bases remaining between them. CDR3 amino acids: CATSDTAGNSGANVLTF. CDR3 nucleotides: TGTGCCACCAGTGATACAGCAGGGAACTCTGGGGCCAACGTCCTGACTTTC.

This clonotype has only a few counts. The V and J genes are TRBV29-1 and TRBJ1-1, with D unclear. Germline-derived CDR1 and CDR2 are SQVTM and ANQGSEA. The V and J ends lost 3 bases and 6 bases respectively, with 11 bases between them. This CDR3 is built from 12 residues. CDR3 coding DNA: TGCAGCGTTGAGACCCCTGGGGCTGAAGCTTTCTTT. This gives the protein CSVETPGAEAFF.

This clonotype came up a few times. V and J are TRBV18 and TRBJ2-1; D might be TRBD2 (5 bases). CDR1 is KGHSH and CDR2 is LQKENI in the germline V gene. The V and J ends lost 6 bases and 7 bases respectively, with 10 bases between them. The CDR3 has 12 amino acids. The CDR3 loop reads CASSGADNEQFF. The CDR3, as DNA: TGTGCCAGCTCGGGAGCTGATAATGAGCAGTTCTTC.

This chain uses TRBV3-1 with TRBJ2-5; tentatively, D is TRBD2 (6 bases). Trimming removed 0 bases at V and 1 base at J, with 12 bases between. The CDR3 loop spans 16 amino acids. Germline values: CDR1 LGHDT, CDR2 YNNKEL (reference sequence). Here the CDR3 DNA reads TGTGCCAGCAGCCAAGATTCTAGCGTAATCCAAGAGACCCAGTACTTC. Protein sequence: CASSQDSSVIQETQYF.

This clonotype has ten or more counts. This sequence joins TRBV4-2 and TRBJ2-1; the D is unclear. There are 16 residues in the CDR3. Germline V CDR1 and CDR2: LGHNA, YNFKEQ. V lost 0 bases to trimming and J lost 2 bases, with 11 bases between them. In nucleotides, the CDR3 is TGTGCCAGCAGCCAAGATTTAGGTGGCACCTACAATGAGCAGTTCTTC. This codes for CASSQDLGGTYNEQFF.

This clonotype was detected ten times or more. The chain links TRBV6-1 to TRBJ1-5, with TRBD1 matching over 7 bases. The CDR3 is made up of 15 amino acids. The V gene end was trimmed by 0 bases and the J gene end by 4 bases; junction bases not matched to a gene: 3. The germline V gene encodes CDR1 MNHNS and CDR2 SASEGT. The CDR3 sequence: CASSEAGQQNQPQHF. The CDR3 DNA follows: TGTGCCAGCAGTGAAGCGGGACAGCAAAATCAGCCCCAGCATTTT.

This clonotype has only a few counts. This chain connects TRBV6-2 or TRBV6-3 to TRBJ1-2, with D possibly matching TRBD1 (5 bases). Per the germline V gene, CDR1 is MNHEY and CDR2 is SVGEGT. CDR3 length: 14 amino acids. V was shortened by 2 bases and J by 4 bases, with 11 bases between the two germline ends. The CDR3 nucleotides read TGTGCCAGCAGTTACCCGAGACAGACCTATGGCTACACCTTC. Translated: CASSYPRQTYGYTF.

The CDR3 loop is CASSLSKSGRGTQYF. As DNA, the CDR3 is TGTGCCAGCAGTTTATCGAAGAGTGGGCGGGGGACGCAGTATTTT. The chain employs TRBV27 and TRBJ2-3; 7 bases are shared with TRBD2. Trimming removed 0 bases from V and 9 bases from J; junction bases left unmatched: 9. Germline V gene sequence: CDR1 MNHEY, CDR2 SMNVEV (reference sequence). The CDR3 has 15 amino acids.

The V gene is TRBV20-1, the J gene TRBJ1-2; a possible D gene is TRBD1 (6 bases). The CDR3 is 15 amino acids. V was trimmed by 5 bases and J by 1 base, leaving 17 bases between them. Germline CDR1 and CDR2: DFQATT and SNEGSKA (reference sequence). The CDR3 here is CSAHLTGHFNYGYTF. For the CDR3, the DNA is TGCAGTGCTCACCTAACGGGACATTTTAACTATGGCTACACCTTC.

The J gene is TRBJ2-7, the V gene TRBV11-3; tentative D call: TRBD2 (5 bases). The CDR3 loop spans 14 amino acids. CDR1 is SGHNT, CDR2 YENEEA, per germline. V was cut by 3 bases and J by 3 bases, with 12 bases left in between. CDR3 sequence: CASSLREKGYEQYF. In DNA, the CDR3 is TGTGCCAGCAGCTTGAGGGAAAAGGGCTACGAGCAGTACTTC.

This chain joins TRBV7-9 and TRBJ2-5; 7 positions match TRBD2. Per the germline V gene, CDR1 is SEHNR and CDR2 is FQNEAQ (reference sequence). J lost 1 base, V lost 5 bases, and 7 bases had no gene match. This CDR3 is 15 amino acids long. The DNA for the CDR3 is TGTGCCAGCAGCCCGGGGGAGGGTCGCCAAGAGACCCAGTACTTC. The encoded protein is CASSPGEGRQETQYF.

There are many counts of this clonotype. CDR3 nucleotide sequence: TGCGCCAGCAGCTTGACGGAGAACACTGAAGCTTTCTTT. Its translation is CASSLTENTEAFF. This rearrangement joins TRBV5-1 to TRBJ1-1; D not resolved. This CDR3 is built from 13 residues. In germline, CDR1 is SGHRS, CDR2 YFSETQ. The V end was cut by 1 base, the J end by 1 base, with 5 bases between.

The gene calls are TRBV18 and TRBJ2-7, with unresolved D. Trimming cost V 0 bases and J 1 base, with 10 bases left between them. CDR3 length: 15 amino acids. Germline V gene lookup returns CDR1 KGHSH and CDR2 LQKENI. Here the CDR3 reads CASSPPNRSSYEQYF. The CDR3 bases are TGTGCCAGCTCACCACCCAATAGGAGTTCCTACGAGCAGTACTTC.

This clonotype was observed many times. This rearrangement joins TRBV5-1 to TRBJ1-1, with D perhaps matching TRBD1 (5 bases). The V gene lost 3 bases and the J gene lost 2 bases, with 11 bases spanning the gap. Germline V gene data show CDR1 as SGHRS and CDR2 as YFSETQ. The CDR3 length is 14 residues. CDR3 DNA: TGCGCCAGCAGCTCCACAGGAGGAAACACTGAAGCTTTCTTT. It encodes CASSSTGGNTEAFF. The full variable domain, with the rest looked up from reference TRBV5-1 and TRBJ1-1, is KAGVTQTPRYLIKTRGQQVTLSCSPISGHRSVSWYQQTPGQGLQFLFEYFSETQRNKGNFPGRFSGRQFSNSRSEMNVSTLELGDSALYLCASSSTGGNTEAFFGQGTRLTVV.

CDR3 nucleotide sequence: TGCAGTGCTAGAGGCGGGGGACCGACTAGCGGGAGGAACTCCTACGAGCAGTACTTC. Protein product: CSARGGGPTSGRNSYEQYF. The chain has TRBV20-1 and TRBJ2-7, with 13 bases aligning to TRBD2. Germline V gene sequence: CDR1 DFQATT, CDR2 SNEGSKA (reference sequence). With 1 base clipped from V and 0 bases from J, the junction kept 12 bases outside the gene matches. CDR3 length equals 19 residues.

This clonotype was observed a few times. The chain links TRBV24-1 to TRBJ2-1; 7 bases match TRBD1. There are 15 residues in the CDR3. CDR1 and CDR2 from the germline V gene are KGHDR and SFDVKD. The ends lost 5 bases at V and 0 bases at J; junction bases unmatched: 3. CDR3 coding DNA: TGTGCCACCAGTGTCCGGGACAGCTCCTACAATGAGCAGTTCTTC. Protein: CATSVRDSSYNEQFF.

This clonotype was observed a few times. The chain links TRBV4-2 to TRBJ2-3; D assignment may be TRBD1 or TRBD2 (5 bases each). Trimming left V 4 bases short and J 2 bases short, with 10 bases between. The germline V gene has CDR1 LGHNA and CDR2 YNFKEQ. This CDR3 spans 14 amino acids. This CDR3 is CASSPLGDTDTQYF. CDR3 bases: TGTGCCAGCAGCCCTCTGGGGGACACAGATACGCAGTATTTT.

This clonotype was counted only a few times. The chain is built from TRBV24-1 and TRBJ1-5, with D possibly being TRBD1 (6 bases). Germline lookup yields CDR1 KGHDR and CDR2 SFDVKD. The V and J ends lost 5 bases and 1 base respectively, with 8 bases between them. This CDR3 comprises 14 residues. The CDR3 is CATSAQGSNQPQHF. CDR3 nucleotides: TGTGCCACCAGTGCCCAGGGGAGCAATCAGCCCCAGCATTTT.

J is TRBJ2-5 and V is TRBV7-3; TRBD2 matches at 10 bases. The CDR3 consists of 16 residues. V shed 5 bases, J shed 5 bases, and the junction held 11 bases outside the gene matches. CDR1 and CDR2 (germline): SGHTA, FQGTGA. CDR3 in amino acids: CASSPSSGRASETQYF. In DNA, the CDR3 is TGTGCCAGCAGCCCCTCGAGCGGGAGGGCTTCGGAGACCCAGTACTTC. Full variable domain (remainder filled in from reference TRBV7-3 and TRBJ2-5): GAGVSQTPSNKVTEKGKYVELRCDPISGHTALYWYRQSLGQGPEFLIYFQGTGAADDSGLPNDRFFAVRPEGSVSTLKIQRTERGDSAVYLCASSPSSGRASETQYFGPGTRLLVL.

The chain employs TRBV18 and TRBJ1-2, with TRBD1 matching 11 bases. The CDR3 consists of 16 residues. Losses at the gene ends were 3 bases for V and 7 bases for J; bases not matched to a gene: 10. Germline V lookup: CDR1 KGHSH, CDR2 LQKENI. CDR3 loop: CASSPLGTGGHPGYTF. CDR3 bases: TGTGCCAGCTCACCCCTAGGGACAGGGGGACATCCTGGCTACACCTTC. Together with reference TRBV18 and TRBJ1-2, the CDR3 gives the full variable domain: NAGVMQNPRHLVRRRGQEARLRCSPMKGHSHVYWYRQLPEEGLKFMVYLQKENIIDESGMPKERFSAEFPKEGPSILRIQQVVRGDSAAYFCASSPLGTGGHPGYTFGSGTRLTVV.

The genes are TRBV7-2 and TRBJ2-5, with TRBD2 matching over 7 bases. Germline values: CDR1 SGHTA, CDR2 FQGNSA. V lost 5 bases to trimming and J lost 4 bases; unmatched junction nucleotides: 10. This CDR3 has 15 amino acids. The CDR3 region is CASSLVSGGTETQYF. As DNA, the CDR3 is TGTGCCAGCAGCCTCGTTTCGGGGGGTACAGAGACCCAGTACTTC.

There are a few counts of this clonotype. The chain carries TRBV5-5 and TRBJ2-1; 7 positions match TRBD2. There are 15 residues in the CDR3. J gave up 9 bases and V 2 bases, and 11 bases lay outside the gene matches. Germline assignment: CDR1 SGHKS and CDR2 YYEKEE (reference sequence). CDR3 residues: CASSFPGTNEGEQFF. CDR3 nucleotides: TGTGCCAGCAGCTTCCCCGGGACTAACGAGGGTGAGCAGTTCTTC. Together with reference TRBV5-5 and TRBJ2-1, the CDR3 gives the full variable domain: DAGVTQSPTHLIKTRGQQVTLRCSPISGHKSVSWYQQVLGQGPQFIFQYYEKEERGRGNFPDRFSARQFPNYSSELNVNALLLGDSALYLCASSFPGTNEGEQFFGPGTRLTVL.

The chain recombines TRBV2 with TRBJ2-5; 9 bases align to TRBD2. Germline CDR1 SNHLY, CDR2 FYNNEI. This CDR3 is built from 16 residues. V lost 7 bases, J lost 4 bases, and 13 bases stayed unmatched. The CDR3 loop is CASTPGWRGGPETQYF. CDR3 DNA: TGTGCCAGCACCCCGGGTTGGCGGGGGGGCCCAGAGACCCAGTACTTC.